The present T cell receptor beta chain was sequenced within a study of beta chain features in type 1 diabetes. Whole-study results and caveats: Moderate yet significant TCRB CDR3 shortening was seen in Type 1 diabetes patients in all four CD4+ subsets.

Concerning this clone itself: Its antigen is unknown.

The authors reverse transcribed all of the isolated RNA, so sequencing captured expressed TCRB transcripts. The method was immunoSEQ multiplex PCR; TCRdb's version includes in-frame clones alone and lacks a portion of them. Among roughly 240,000 clones listed, around 22% were seen once. CDR1 and CDR2 (germline): MDHEN, SYDVKM. The V gene lost 6 bases and the J gene lost 4 bases, with 10 bases spanning the gap. This CDR3 has 14 amino acids. Sequencing input: naive CD4+ T cells from blood. This receptor was identified in a woman in her twenties or thirties with type 1 diabetes. The chain couples TRBV28 to TRBJ2-6; D ambiguous. The CDR3 loop is CASRGPAGANVLTF. DNA for the CDR3: TGTGCCAGCAGGGGCCCGGCAGGGGCCAACGTCCTGACTTTC.